This passage covers 27 T cell receptor beta chains from one sample sequenced in a study of cytomegalovirus exposure and HLA in healthy donors. PCR was performed using 60 Vbeta and 13 Jbeta primers. Clones were read by immunoSEQ multiplex PCR, and TCRdb kept only the in-frame ones, dropping some. Of 140,000 to 150,000 clones in the sample, approximately 70% were seen once. The sample taken for sequencing was PBMCs. The receptor set was obtained from a woman aged 55-70 years in good health and CMV-seropositive.

This clone was detected only a few times. This chain connects TRBV10-1 to TRBJ2-1; D might be TRBD2 (6 bases). Trimming removed 6 bases from V and 9 bases from J, with 21 bases in between. CDR1 is WNHNN and CDR2 is SYGVQD in the germline V gene (reference sequence). The CDR3 loop spans 15 amino acids. CDR3 sequence reads: CASSGSLGLGGEQFF. CDR3 sequence (DNA): TGCGCCAGCAGCGGGAGCCTAGGTCTCGGTGGTGAGCAGTTCTTC.

The rearrangement links TRBV6-6 to TRBJ1-5, with TRBD1 matching 9 bases. There are 14 residues in the CDR3. Trimming took 7 bases from V and 4 from J; bases not matched to a gene: 5. Germline CDR1 MNHNY, CDR2 SVGAGI (reference sequence). The CDR3 bases are TGTGCCAGCATTTCGGGACAGGGAAATCAGCCCCAGCATTTT. Its translation: CASISGQGNQPQHF.

The chain combines TRBV2 with TRBJ2-4; D might be TRBD2 (5 bases). The length of the CDR3 is 19 residues. The V end was cut by 1 base, the J end by 1 base, with 20 bases between. Germline V gives CDR1 SNHLY, CDR2 FYNNEI. The CDR3 here is CASSEEFAQGGRAKNIQYF. CDR3 nucleotides: TGTGCCAGCAGTGAAGAATTCGCCCAAGGAGGCAGGGCCAAAAACATTCAGTACTTC.

V gene TRBV2 combines with J gene TRBJ1-5, with TRBD1 identical over 12 bases. Germline V CDR1 and CDR2: SNHLY, FYNNEI. This CDR3 is 18 amino acids long. V lost 7 bases, J lost 6 bases, and 16 bases stayed unmatched. The CDR3 bases are TGTGCCAGCACCTTAAGGGACAGGGGGCGTGAAAAGCGTCAGCCCCAGCATTTT. It encodes CASTLRDRGREKRQPQHF.

The CDR3 DNA sequence: TGTGCCAGCAGCTTAGTCCCTAGCGGGAGGCCCTACGAGCAGTACTTC. It codes for CASSLVPSGRPYEQYF. The chain carries TRBV7-8 and TRBJ2-7; 11 bases are shared with TRBD2. The CDR3 is 16 residues long. Germline CDR1 reads SGHVS; CDR2 reads FQNEAQ. The trim removed 1 base at V and 2 bases at J, leaving 4 bases unmatched.

The gene calls are TRBV6-1 and TRBJ1-1; D is unclear. The germline V gene encodes CDR1 MNHNS and CDR2 SASEGT. CDR3 length equals 15 residues. V gave up 4 bases and J gave up 6 bases, with 18 bases separating them. The CDR3 sequence is CASSVKFAGGSEAFF. CDR3 nucleotides: TGTGCCAGCAGTGTGAAGTTCGCAGGCGGGTCTGAAGCTTTCTTT.

On this clone itself: Germline and junction disagree at one end, which may indicate a read error. The chain links TRBV5-1 to TRBJ2-1; 10 nucleotides match TRBD2. From germline, CDR1 is SGHRS and CDR2 YFSETQ. The CDR3 totals 18 residues. CDR3 DNA sequence: TGCGCCAGCAGCTTGGGACTAGCGGGTCTGCCCTCCTCCAATGAGCAGTTCTTC. Translation gives CASSLGLAGLPSSNEQFF.

The chain links TRBV19 to TRBJ2-3, with D uncertain. Germline assignment: CDR1 LNHDA and CDR2 SQIVND (reference sequence). Trimming pared 4 bases from V and 0 bases from J, leaving 8 bases between. CDR3 length equals 14 residues. The CDR3 sequence: CASSKTTSTDTQYF. CDR3 coding DNA: TGTGCCAGTAGTAAAACCACTAGCACAGATACGCAGTATTTT. The whole variable domain, remainder taken from reference TRBV19 and TRBJ2-3, is DGGITQSPKYLFRKEGQNVTLSCEQNLNHDAMYWYRQDPGQGLRLIYYSQIVNDFQKGDIAEGYSVSREKKESFPLTVTSAQKNPTAFYLCASSKTTSTDTQYFGPGTRLTVL.

This clone was seen more than once but under ten times. DNA for the CDR3: TGCAGCACCAAACATCGGGACGAGCAGTACTTC. Translated: CSTKHRDEQYF. This sequence joins TRBV29-1 and TRBJ2-7, with D uncertain. V gave up 8 bases and J gave up 5 bases, with 13 bases separating them. Germline V gene lookup returns CDR1 SQVTM and CDR2 ANQGSEA. The CDR3 extends over 11 amino acids.

Concerning this clone itself: In the same sample, other DNA sequences code for this CDR3. This chain joins TRBV10-1 and TRBJ1-1; D unclear. The CDR3 covers 13 residues. V lost 4 bases and J 3 bases, leaving 9 bases between the germline ends. CDR1 is WNHNN and CDR2 is SYGVQD in the germline V gene (reference sequence). CDR3 amino acids: CASSANRDTEAFF. As DNA, the CDR3 is TGCGCCAGCAGTGCGAACCGGGACACTGAAGCTTTCTTT.

This chain's CDR3 is CASSLAVGANYGYTF. Here the CDR3 DNA reads TGTGCCAGCAGCTTAGCTGTGGGAGCTAACTATGGCTACACCTTC. The rearrangement links TRBV7-2 to TRBJ1-2; unclear D gene. Germline V CDR1 and CDR2: SGHTA, FQGNSA. V was trimmed by 0 bases and J by 0 bases, leaving 8 bases between them. The CDR3 is made up of 15 amino acids.

This clone has more than one count but fewer than ten. J is TRBJ1-5 and V is TRBV5-6; D is perhaps TRBD1 (6 bases). The V end lost 0 bases, the J end lost 4 bases, and 8 bases lay between the germline ends. Per germline, CDR1 SGHDT and CDR2 YYEEEE. This CDR3 is 14 amino acids long. The CDR3 region has the DNA TGTGCCAGCAGCTTGGGCAGGGGAAATCAGCCCCAGCATTTT. Protein product: CASSLGRGNQPQHF. The full variable domain, completed using reference TRBV5-6 and TRBJ1-5, is DAGVTQSPTHLIKTRGQQVTLRCSPKSGHDTVSWYQQALGQGPQFIFQYYEEEERQRGNFPDRFSGHQFPNYSSELNVNALLLGDSALYLCASSLGRGNQPQHFGDGTRLSIL.

This sequence joins TRBV11-1 and TRBJ2-5; a weak D match, TRBD2 (7 bases). The CDR3 loop spans 17 amino acids. CDR1 SGHAT and CDR2 FQDESV come from the germline V gene (reference sequence). V was cut by 0 bases and J by 5 bases, with 19 bases left in between. Here the CDR3 DNA reads TGTGCCAGCAGCTTAGCAGGGGGAGGGCCTCCGGATGAGACCCAGTACTTC. It yields the protein CASSLAGGGPPDETQYF.

The genes are TRBV7-2 and TRBJ2-5; TRBD1 might be the D (5 bases). The J call is in doubt because the DNA end fits TRBJ2-7 better. This CDR3 has 13 amino acids. CDR1 and CDR2 (germline): SGHTA, FQGNSA. CDR3: CASSSRENYEQYF. In DNA, the CDR3 is TGTGCCAGCAGCTCCAGGGAAAACTACGAGCAGTACTTC.

This chain connects TRBV7-9 to TRBJ2-3, with 10 bases fitting TRBD1. Germline assignment: CDR1 SEHNR and CDR2 FQNEAQ (reference sequence). The CDR3 spans 14 residues. Trimming at V came to 5 bases and at J to 3 bases, leaving 2 bases not matched to a gene. The CDR3 DNA reads as TGTGCCAGCAGCGCGGGACAGGGGACAGATACGCAGTATTTT. It codes for CASSAGQGTDTQYF.

The genes are TRBV6-5 and TRBJ1-2; 8 bases line up with TRBD1. This CDR3 region has 13 residues. Germline V gene sequence: CDR1 MNHEY, CDR2 SVGAGI. With 6 bases clipped from V and 2 bases from J, the junction kept 2 bases outside the gene matches. CDR3 coding DNA: TGTGCCAGCAGAAGACAGGGGAACTATGGCTACACCTTC. This encodes CASRRQGNYGYTF.

This chain uses TRBV19 with TRBJ2-3, with 12 bases identical to TRBD2. Germline CDR1 reads LNHDA; CDR2 reads SQIVND (reference sequence). J gave up 0 bases and V 2 bases, and 9 bases lay outside the gene matches. The CDR3 loop spans 19 amino acids. CDR3 sequence reads: CASSIRPWGTSGSTDTQYF. In nucleotides, the CDR3 is TGTGCCAGTAGTATAAGACCCTGGGGGACTAGCGGGAGCACAGATACGCAGTATTTT.

The J gene is TRBJ2-3, the V gene TRBV6-6, with TRBD1 identical over 7 bases. This CDR3 has 16 amino acids. V lost 6 bases and J lost 2; bases outside the gene matches: 11. Germline V lookup: CDR1 MNHNY, CDR2 SVGAGI (reference sequence). The CDR3: CASRDPGQPSTDTQYF. The CDR3 nucleotides are TGTGCCAGCAGGGACCCGGGACAGCCCTCCACAGATACGCAGTATTTT.

This chain links TRBV13 with TRBJ1-5; unclear D gene. V shed 1 base and J shed 6 bases, with 4 bases lying between them. CDR3 length: 12 residues. Per germline, CDR1 PRHDT and CDR2 FYEKMQ (reference sequence). The CDR3 protein is CASSLVGQPQHF. The CDR3, as DNA: TGTGCCAGCAGCTTAGTCGGTCAGCCCCAGCATTTT.

This sequence joins TRBV15 and TRBJ2-4; D might be TRBD1 (6 bases). Trimming stripped 0 bases from V and 9 bases from J, with 15 bases between. CDR1 is LNHNV, CDR2 YYDKDF, per germline (reference sequence). The CDR3 spans 15 residues. The CDR3 DNA reads TGTGCCACCAGCAGAGATCGAGTAGAAGGGGGCATTCAGTACTTC. Its protein is CATSRDRVEGGIQYF.

This chain connects TRBV6-5 to TRBJ1-1; tentative D call: TRBD1 (5 bases). Per germline, CDR1 MNHEY and CDR2 SVGAGI. The CDR3 extends over 11 amino acids. Trimming removed 6 bases at V and 5 bases at J, with 7 bases between. Here the CDR3 reads CASRRQTEAFF. CDR3 coding DNA: TGTGCCAGCAGGCGACAGACTGAAGCTTTCTTT.

CDR3 residues: CASSLTGGMNTEAFF. The CDR3 DNA is TGCGCCAGCAGCTTGACAGGGGGCATGAACACTGAAGCTTTCTTT. This chain uses TRBV5-1 with TRBJ1-1; 9 bases map to TRBD1. The V segment lost 1 base and the J segment 0 bases; nucleotides outside the gene matches: 1. Germline V gene sequence: CDR1 SGHRS, CDR2 YFSETQ. The CDR3 loop spans 15 amino acids.

This chain uses TRBV18 with TRBJ2-1; the match to TRBD1 covers 7 bases. V was pared by 0 bases and J by 13 bases, with 6 bases of the junction left unmatched. CDR3 size: 13 residues. CDR1 is KGHSH and CDR2 is LQKENI in the germline V gene. This CDR3 is CASSPPQGDGQFF. Written as DNA, the CDR3 is TGTGCCAGCTCACCACCGCAGGGGGACGGTCAGTTCTTC.

The genes are TRBV7-2 and TRBJ1-1; 8 positions match TRBD1. The CDR3 sequence is 13 residues long. Germline-derived CDR1 and CDR2 are SGHTA and FQGNSA. The V segment lost 4 bases and the J segment 4 bases; nucleotides outside the gene matches: 2. The CDR3 DNA reads as TGTGCCAGCAGCTCCGGACAGGGCACTGAAGCTTTCTTT. Translating it yields CASSSGQGTEAFF. The whole variable domain, filled in from reference TRBV7-2 and TRBJ1-1, reads GAGVSQSPSNKVTEKGKDVELRCDPISGHTALYWYRQSLGQGLEFLIYFQGNSAPDKSGLPSDRFSAERTGGSVSTLTIQRTQQEDSAVYLCASSSGQGTEAFFGQGTRLTVV.

V gene TRBV28 combines with J gene TRBJ1-1, with 9 bases matching TRBD1. The V segment lost 7 bases and the J segment 6 bases; nucleotides outside the gene matches: 9. Germline V CDR1 and CDR2: MDHEN, SYDVKM. The CDR3 length is 14 residues. The CDR3 region is CASTGTGLLAEAFF. The CDR3 DNA follows: TGTGCCAGCACGGGGACAGGGCTGTTGGCTGAAGCTTTCTTT.

This clone was observed a few times. The rearrangement joins TRBV2 to TRBJ2-7, with 13 bases matching TRBD2. The CDR3 contains 17 residues. V lost 6 bases, J lost 4 bases, and 12 bases stayed unmatched. From germline, CDR1 is SNHLY and CDR2 FYNNEI. In DNA, the CDR3 is TGTGCCAGCAGGCGTGGACTAGCGGGAGCTTTAGGGTACGAGCAGTACTTC. It encodes CASRRGLAGALGYEQYF.

J is TRBJ1-1 and V is TRBV6-1; the D gene is possibly TRBD1 (6 bases). The CDR3 covers 16 residues. From germline, CDR1 is MNHNS and CDR2 SASEGT. V was pared by 1 base and J by 0 bases, with 12 bases between. The CDR3 DNA sequence: TGTGCCAGCAGTGAAGACAGGGCAGAAATGAACACTGAAGCTTTCTTT. Its protein product is CASSEDRAEMNTEAFF.